This TCR beta chain was profiled in a study of cytomegalovirus exposure and HLA in healthy donors. General observations from the study: Cytomegalovirus status, reportedly, was diagnosed with high specificity and sensitivity by the classifier. In an earlier analysis, productive rearrangement rates for most beta V segments clustered near 87% or 30%.

Primers for the PCR totalled 60 Vbeta and 13 Jbeta. Profiling relied on immunoSEQ multiplex PCR, and the TCRdb table lists in-frame clones only, not all of them. In total, the table holds some 130,000 clones. Remarks on this clone: The antigen remains undetermined.

The TCR comes from a woman in her thirties or forties in good health and CMV-seropositive. Sequencing was done on a sample of PBMCs.

The CDR3 nucleotides read TGTGCCAGCAGCTGGACAGGGACTCGCGAGCAGTACTTC. It specifies CASSWTGTREQYF. This chain joins TRBV11-2 and TRBJ2-7, with 8 nucleotides matching TRBD1. Germline values: CDR1 SGHAT, CDR2 FQNNGV. This CDR3 comprises 13 residues. With V trimmed by 4 bases and J by 6 bases, 5 bases remained unmatched.